Included here is one TCR beta chain sequence, with context. Many counts were recorded for this clonotype. Its target antigen remains unknown. Base qualities are not at hand, and no much larger clone is one base apart. The sample comes from a study of human T cells and chemical hapten exposure (dated by TCRdb to about 2021). In terms of the full investigation: For sensitization, 2% DPC in acetone was applied to a 2 cm by 2 cm area of upper inner arm skin. Patch testing was performed on the upper back with Finn chambers containing 0.01% DPC, and the patch tests were scored after 6 days according to International Contact Dermatitis Research Group standards. Weekly therapeutic DPC doses were additionally applied to the scalp of patients throughout the approximately 24-week study period. In alopecia patients, the study followed how the peripheral blood TCR repertoire changed in vivo over primary and secondary sensitization to diphenylcyclopropenone (DPC), a hapten. Nearly 30 alopecia patients gave blood for TCR sequencing at one to four time points (pre-sensitization, 2, 6 and 24 weeks). The patient cohort, mostly female, included alopecia areata with under or over 50% scalp involvement, alopecia totalis and alopecia universalis. Blood samples were taken from patients before sensitization (week 0) and at 2, 6 and about 24 weeks after DPC sensitization. Libraries were combined into a pool for sequencing, and differences in TCR yield between samples came mainly from small differences in library volumes within the pool. General findings and caveats noted by the study authors: Patch test score was positively correlated with the number of PT1 expanded TCRs, with significance at thresholds 8, 16 and 32 but not at 4. Because every patient had alopecia, a presumed autoimmune disease, the patients' immune response might differ from that of healthy individuals. The number of TCRs above 1 in 1000 frequency did not change with DPC sensitization; there was no evidence of global repertoire structure alterations. Expanded TCRs formed significantly more large CDR3 similarity clusters than pre-sensitization or healthy control sets, consistent with antigen-driven responses. Repeated subsampling changed both the strength of the expansion versus patch-test correlation and the threshold at which that correlation became significant.

Receptor libraries were prepared by RACE. The listed sequencing device is NextSeq 500. During library preparation, unique molecular identifiers were attached to individual cDNA molecules so that TCRs could be counted in a quantitative, reproducible way. Both TCR alpha and TCR beta chains were sequenced from each blood RNA sample. Turning to the authors' computational methods: The median number of TCRs per sample was roughly 94,000, ranging from roughly 23,224 to 700,000. The Decombinator software suite was used to annotate the V, J and CDR3 of the TCR reads. For PS versus PT1 abundance plots, all samples were subsampled to the same number of TCRs (28,000). Expanded TCRs were defined as absent before sensitization and observed at least eight times at the 2-week time point. TCRdb reanalyzed the raw reads on its own, using fastp at Q25 for trimming and MiXCR for clone calling, and kept in-frame beta chains. Rows merge per CDR3 protein into single entries with the most common DNA and genes. TCRdb's processing, not the study's, gives the V and J calls here. Within this sample are 300,000 to 450,000 distinct CDR3 sequences, with less than 6.5% of them counted one time only. The ten largest clones add up to 2% to 3% of the sample.

The sample's time point label, in plain terms: pre-sensitization, week 0. In light of the paper, this sample's treatment or condition label describes: therapeutic diphenylcyclopropenone sensitization with weekly scalp DPC. Blood at each patch-test visit was drawn before the patch test was applied. Eligible patients were aged 18 to 70, diagnosed with alopecia, deemed suitable for DPC therapy, and excluded if pregnant. Total RNA was extracted from unfractionated whole blood that had been collected in Tempus Blood RNA tubes. The specimen comprised whole blood, sampled in connection with sensitization to the hapten diphenylcyclopropenone (DPC). This clonotype was sampled from a woman aged 50 to 60 with alopecia areata. Some clones in this sample may be carry-over from other donors' samples.

The CDR3: CASSVGVSGSFNEQFF. The nucleotide sequence is given as TGTGCCAGCAGCGTAGGCGTTAGCGGGAGCTTCAATGAGCAGTTCTTC. The chain is encoded by TRBV9 joined to TRBJ2-1, with 9 middle bases fitting TRBD2. From its cysteine to its phenylalanine, the CDR3 spans 16 amino acids. Of the read, only the CDR3 DNA is kept; its 48 bases are in frame from base 1. The germline V gene yields SGDLS for CDR1 and YYNGEE for CDR2. After removal of 0 bases from V and 6 bases from J, the junction retains 7 bases not matched to a gene.